Described below is a single TCR beta chain sequence and its context. What it binds is not known. This CDR3 has 16 amino acids. J lost 4 bases, V lost 0 bases, and 7 bases had no gene match. Germline-derived CDR1 and CDR2 are SGHDT and YYEEEE. The data were taken from a study of cytomegalovirus exposure and HLA in healthy donors. Study observations and caveats: A later examination showed that TCR association rates differed by HLA locus, with DRB1 most and HLA-C fewest.

The PCR employed 60 Vbeta primers together with 13 Jbeta primers. TCRdb's table, derived via immunoSEQ multiplex PCR, lists solely in-frame clones and lacks some. The profile shows 100,000 to 130,000 clones, 82% of them singletons. The sequencing input was PBMCs. V is TRBV5-6 and J is TRBJ2-5; the match to TRBD2 covers 9 bases. The sequence was collected from a man younger than 45 in good health and CMV-seropositive. Written as DNA, the CDR3 is TGTGCCAGCAGCTTGGCCGGCGCAGCGGGGGGAGAGACCCAGTACTTC. Translation: CASSLAGAAGGETQYF.